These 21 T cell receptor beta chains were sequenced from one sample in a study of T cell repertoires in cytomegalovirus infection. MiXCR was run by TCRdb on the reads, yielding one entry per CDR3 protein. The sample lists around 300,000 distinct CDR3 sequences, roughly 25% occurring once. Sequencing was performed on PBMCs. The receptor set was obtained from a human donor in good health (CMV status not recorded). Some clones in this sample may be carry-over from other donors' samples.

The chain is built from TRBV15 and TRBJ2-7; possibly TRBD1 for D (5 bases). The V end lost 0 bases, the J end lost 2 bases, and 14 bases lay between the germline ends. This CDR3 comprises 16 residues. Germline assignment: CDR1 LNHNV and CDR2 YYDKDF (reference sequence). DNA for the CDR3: TGTGCCACCAGCAGAGATACAACTATAGGGGCCTACGAGCAGTACTTC. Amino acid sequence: CATSRDTTIGAYEQYF.

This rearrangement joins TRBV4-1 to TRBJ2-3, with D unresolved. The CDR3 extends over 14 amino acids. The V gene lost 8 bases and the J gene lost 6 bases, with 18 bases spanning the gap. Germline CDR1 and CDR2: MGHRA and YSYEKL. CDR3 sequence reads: CASALIIAADTQYF. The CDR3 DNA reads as TGCGCCAGCGCCCTAATAATTGCGGCGGATACGCAGTATTTT.

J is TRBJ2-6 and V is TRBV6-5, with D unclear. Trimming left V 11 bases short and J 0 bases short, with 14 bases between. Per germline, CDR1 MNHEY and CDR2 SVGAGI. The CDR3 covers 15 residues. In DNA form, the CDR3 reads TGTGCCTGTGGTCCAGTTGGCTCTGGGGCCAACGTCCTGACTTTC. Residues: CACGPVGSGANVLTF.

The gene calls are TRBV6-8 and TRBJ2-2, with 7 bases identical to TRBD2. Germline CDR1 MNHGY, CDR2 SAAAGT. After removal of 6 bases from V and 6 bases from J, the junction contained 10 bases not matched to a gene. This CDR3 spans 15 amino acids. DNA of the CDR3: TGTGCCAGCAGCCTCTCAATGGGAGGGGCCGGGGAGCTGTTTTTT. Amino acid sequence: CASSLSMGGAGELFF.

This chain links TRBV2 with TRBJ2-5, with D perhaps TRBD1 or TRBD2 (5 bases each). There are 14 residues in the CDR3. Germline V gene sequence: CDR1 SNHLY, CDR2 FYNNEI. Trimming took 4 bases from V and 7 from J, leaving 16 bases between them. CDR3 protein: CASSAGGSFGTQYF. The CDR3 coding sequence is TGTGCCAGCAGTGCTGGGGGTAGCTTTGGGACCCAGTACTTC.

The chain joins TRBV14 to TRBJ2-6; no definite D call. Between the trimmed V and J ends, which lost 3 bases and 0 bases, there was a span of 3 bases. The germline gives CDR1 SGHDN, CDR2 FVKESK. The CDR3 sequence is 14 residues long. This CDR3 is CASSQVSGANVLTF. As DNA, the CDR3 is TGTGCCAGCAGCCAGGTCTCTGGGGCCAACGTCCTGACTTTC. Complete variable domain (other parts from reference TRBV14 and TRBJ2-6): EAGVTQFPSHSVIEKGQTVTLRCDPISGHDNLYWYRRVMGKEIKFLLHFVKESKQDESGMPNNRFLAERTGGTYSTLKVQPAELEDSGVYFCASSQVSGANVLTFGAGSRLTVL.

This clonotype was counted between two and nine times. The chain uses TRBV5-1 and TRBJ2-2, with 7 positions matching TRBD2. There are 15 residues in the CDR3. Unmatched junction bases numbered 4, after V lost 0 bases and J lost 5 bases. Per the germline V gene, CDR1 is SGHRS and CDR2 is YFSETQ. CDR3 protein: CASSLASGTTGELFF. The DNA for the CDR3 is TGCGCCAGCAGCTTGGCTAGCGGAACTACCGGGGAGCTGTTTTTT.

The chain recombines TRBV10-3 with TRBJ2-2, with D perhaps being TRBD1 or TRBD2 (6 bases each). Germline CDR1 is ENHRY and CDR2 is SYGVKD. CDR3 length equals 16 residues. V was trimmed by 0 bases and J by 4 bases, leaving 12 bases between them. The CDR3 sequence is CAISESRGATTGELFF. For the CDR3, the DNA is TGTGCCATCAGTGAGTCGAGGGGGGCGACCACCGGGGAGCTGTTTTTT.

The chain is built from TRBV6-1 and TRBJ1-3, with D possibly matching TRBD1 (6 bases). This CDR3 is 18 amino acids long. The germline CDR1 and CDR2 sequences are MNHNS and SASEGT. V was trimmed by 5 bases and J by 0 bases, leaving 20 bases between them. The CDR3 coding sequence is TGTGCCAGCAGTTATTTGCCTCCCCGGACAGCCTCTGGAAACACCATATATTTT. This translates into CASSYLPPRTASGNTIYF.

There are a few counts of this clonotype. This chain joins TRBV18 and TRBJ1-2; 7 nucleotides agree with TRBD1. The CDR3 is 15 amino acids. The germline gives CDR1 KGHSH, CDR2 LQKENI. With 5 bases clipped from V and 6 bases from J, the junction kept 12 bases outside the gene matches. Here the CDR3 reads CASSALTGTADGYTF. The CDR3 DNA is TGTGCCAGCTCAGCATTGACCGGGACAGCGGATGGCTACACCTTC.

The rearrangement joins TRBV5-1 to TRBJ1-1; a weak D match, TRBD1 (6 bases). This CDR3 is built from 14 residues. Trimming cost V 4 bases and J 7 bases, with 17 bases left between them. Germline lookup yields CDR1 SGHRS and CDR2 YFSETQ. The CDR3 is CASSEQGAGGEAFF. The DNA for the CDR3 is TGCGCCAGCAGCGAACAGGGCGCGGGGGGTGAAGCTTTCTTT. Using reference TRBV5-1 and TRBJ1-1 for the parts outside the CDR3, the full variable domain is KAGVTQTPRYLIKTRGQQVTLSCSPISGHRSVSWYQQTPGQGLQFLFEYFSETQRNKGNFPGRFSGRQFSNSRSEMNVSTLELGDSALYLCASSEQGAGGEAFFGQGTRLTVV.

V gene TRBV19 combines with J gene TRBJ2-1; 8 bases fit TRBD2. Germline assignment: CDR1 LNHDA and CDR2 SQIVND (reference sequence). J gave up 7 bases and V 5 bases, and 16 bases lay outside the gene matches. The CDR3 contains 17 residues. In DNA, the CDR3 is TGTGCCAGTAGTGAGGGAAACCTAGCGGGCCTGGGGAATGAGCAGTTCTTC. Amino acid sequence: CASSEGNLAGLGNEQFF.

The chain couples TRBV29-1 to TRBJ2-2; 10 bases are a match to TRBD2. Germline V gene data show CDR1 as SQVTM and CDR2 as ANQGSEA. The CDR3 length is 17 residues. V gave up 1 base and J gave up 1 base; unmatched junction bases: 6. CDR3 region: CSVEVWSSGGNTGELFF. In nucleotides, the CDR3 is TGCAGCGTTGAAGTATGGTCTAGCGGGGGGAACACCGGGGAGCTGTTTTTT.

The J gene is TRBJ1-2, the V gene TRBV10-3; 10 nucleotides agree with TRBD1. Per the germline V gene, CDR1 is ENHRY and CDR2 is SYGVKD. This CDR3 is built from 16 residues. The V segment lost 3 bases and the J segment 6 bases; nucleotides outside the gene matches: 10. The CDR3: CAISEETGGAFHGYTF. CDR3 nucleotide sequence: TGTGCCATCAGTGAAGAGACAGGGGGCGCCTTCCATGGCTACACCTTC.

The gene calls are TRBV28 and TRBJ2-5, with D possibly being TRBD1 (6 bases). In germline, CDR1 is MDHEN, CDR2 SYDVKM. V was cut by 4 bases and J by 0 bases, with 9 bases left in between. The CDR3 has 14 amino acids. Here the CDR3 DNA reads TGTGCCAGCAGTTCCACAGGGTACCAAGAGACCCAGTACTTC. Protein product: CASSSTGYQETQYF.

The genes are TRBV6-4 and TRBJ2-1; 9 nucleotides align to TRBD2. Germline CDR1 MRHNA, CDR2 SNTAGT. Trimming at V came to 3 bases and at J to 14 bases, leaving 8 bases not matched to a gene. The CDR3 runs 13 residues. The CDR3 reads CASSEGPGLAEFF. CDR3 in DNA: TGTGCCAGCAGTGAGGGACCGGGACTAGCTGAGTTCTTC.

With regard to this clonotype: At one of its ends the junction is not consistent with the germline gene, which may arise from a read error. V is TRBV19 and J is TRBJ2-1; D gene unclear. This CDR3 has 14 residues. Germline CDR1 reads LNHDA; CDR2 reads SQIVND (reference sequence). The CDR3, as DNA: TGTACCAGTAGTATTGCGGTTACCTACAATGAGCAGTTCTTC. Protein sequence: CTSSIAVTYNEQFF.

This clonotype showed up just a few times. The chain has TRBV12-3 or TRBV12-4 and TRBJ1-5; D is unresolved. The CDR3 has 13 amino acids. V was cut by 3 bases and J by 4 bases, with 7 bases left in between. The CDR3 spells CASSFQRNQPQHF. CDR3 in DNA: TGTGCCAGCAGTTTCCAGAGGAATCAGCCCCAGCATTTT.

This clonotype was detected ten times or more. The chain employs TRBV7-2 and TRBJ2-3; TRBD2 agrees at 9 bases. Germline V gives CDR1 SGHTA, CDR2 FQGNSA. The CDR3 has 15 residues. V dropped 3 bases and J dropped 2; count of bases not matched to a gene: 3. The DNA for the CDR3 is TGTGCCAGCAGCTTCGCGGGAGGGGTCACAGATACGCAGTATTTT. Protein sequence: CASSFAGGVTDTQYF.

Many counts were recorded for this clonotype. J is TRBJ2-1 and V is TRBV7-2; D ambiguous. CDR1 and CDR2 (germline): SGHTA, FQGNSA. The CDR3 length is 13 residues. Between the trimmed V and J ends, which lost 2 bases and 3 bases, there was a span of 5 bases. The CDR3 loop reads CASSLQIYNEQFF. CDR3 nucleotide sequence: TGTGCCAGCAGCTTACAGATCTACAATGAGCAGTTCTTC.

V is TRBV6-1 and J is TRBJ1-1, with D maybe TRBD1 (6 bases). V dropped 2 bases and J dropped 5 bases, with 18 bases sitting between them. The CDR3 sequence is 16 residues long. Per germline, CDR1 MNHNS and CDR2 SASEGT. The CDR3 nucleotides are TGTGCCAGCAGTGAATGGGGGGGCCCGCGGGGAACTGAAGCTTTCTTT. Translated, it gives CASSEWGGPRGTEAFF.